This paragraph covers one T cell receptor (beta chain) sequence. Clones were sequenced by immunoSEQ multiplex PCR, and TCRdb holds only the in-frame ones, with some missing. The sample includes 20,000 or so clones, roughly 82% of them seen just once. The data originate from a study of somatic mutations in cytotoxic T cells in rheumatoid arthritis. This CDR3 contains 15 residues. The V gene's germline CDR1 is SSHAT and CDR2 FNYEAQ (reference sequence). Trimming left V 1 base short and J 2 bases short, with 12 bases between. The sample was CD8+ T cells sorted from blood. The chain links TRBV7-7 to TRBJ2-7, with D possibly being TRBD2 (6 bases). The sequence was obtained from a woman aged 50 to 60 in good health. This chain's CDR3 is CASSLGAGSTYEQYF. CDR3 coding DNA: TGTGCCAGCAGCTTAGGCGCGGGGTCCACCTACGAGCAGTACTTC.